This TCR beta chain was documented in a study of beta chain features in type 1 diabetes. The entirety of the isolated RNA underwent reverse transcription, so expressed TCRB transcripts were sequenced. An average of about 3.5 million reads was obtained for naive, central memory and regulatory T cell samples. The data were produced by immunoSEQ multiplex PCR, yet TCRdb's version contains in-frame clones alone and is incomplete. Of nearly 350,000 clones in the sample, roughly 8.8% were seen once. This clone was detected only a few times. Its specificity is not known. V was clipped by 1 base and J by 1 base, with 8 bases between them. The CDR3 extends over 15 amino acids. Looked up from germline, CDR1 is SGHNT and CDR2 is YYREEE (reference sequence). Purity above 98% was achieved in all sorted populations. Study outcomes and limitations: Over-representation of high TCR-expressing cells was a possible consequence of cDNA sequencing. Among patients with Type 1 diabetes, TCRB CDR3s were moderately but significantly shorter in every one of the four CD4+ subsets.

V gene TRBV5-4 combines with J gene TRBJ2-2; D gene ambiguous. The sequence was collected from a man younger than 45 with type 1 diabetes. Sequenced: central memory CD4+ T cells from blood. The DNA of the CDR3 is TGTGCCAGCAGCTTGTTTGGGCAGAACACCGGGGAGCTGTTTTTT. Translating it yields CASSLFGQNTGELFF. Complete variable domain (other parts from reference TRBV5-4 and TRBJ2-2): ETGVTQSPTHLIKTRGQQVTLRCSSQSGHNTVSWYQQALGQGPQFIFQYYREEENGRGNFPPRFSGLQFPNYSSELNVNALELDDSALYLCASSLFGQNTGELFFGEGSRLTVL.